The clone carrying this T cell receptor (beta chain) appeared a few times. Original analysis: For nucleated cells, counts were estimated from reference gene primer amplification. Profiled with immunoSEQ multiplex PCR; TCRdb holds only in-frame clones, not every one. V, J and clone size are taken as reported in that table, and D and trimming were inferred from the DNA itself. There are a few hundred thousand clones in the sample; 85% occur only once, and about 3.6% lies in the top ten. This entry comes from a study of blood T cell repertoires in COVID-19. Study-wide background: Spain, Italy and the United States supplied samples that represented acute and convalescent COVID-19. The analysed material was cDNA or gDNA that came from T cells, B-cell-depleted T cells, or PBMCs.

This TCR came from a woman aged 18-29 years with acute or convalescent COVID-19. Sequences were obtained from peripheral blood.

CDR3 region: CASSWRRAGNEQFF. As DNA, the CDR3 is TGTGCCAGCAGTTGGCGTAGGGCGGGGAATGAGCAGTTCTTC. The rearrangement uses TRBV27 and TRBJ2-1; TRBD2 is a possible D gene (6 bases). Per germline, CDR1 MNHEY and CDR2 SMNVEV (reference sequence). The CDR3 consists of 14 residues. V lost 4 bases to trimming and J lost 7 bases, with 14 bases between them.